This T cell receptor beta chain derives from a study of beta chain features in type 1 diabetes. Expressed TCRB transcripts were sequenced after all isolated RNA was converted to cDNA. TCRdb's table, derived via immunoSEQ multiplex PCR, lists solely in-frame clones and lacks some. Altogether around 300,000 clones are present, less than 15% being singletons, with the ten largest covering over 5.5%. CDR1 is MNHEY, CDR2 SMNVEV, per germline (reference sequence). The V and J ends lost 1 base and 1 base respectively, with 7 bases between them. This CDR3 spans 14 amino acids. The sequence came from a man aged 25 to 40 in good health. This chain joins TRBV27 and TRBJ2-5, with TRBD2 as a possible D gene (6 bases). Sequencing was performed on central memory CD4+ T cells from blood. The CDR3 DNA sequence: TGTGCCAGCAGTTTATTCGGGGGCCAAGAGACCCAGTACTTC. Its protein is CASSLFGGQETQYF.